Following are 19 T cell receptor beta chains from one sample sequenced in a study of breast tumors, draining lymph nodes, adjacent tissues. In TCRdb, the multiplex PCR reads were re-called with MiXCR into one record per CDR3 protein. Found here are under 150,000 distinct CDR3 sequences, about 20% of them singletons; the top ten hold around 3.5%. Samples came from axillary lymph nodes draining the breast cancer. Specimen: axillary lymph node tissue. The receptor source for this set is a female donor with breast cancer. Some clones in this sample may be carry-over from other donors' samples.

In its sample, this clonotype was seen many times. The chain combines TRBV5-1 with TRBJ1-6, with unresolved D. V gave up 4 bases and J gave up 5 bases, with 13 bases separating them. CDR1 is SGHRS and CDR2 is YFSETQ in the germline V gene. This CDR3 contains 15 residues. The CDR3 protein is CASSLDRADNSPLHF. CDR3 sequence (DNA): TGCGCCAGCAGCCTAGACCGGGCGGATAATTCACCCCTCCACTTT.

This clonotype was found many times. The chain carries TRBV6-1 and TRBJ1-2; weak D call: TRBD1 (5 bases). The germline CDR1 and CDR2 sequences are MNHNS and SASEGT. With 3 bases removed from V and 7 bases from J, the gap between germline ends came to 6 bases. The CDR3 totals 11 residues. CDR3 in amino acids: CASSEGPGYTF. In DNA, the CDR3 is TGTGCCAGCAGTGAGGGGCCTGGCTACACCTTC.

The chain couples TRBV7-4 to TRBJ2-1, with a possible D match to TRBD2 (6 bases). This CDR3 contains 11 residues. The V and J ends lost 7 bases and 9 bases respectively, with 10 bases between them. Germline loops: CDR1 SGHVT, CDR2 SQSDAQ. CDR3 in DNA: TGTGCCAGCACCGGGGGATGTGAGCAGTTCTTC. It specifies CASTGGCEQFF.

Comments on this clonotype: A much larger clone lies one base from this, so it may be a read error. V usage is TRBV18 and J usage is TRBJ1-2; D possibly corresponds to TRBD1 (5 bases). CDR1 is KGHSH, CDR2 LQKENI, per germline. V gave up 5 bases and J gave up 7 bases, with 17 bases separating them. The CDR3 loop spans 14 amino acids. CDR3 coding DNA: TGTGCCAGCTCAAAAGAACTACAGGACTGTGGCTACACCTTC. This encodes CASSKELQDCGYTF. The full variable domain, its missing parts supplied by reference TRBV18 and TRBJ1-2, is NAGVMQNPRHLVRRRGQEARLRCSPMKGHSHVYWYRQLPEEGLKFMVYLQKENIIDESGMPKERFSAEFPKEGPSILRIQQVVRGDSAAYFCASSKELQDCGYTFGSGTRLTVV.

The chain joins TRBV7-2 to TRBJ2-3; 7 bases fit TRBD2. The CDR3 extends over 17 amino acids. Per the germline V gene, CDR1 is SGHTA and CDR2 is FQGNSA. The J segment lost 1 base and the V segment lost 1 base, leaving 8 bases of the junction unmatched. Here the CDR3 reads CASSLGGGGGGTDTQYF. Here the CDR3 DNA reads TGTGCCAGCAGCTTAGGGGGGGGGGGGGGGGGCACAGATACGCAGTATTTT.

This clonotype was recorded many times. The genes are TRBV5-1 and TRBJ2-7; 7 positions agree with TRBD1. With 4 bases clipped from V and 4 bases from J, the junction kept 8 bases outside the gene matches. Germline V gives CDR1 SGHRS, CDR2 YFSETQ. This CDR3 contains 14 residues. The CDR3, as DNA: TGCGCCAGCAGCGAAGACAGGGTGATATACGAGCAGTACTTC. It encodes CASSEDRVIYEQYF. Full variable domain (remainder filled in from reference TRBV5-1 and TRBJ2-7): KAGVTQTPRYLIKTRGQQVTLSCSPISGHRSVSWYQQTPGQGLQFLFEYFSETQRNKGNFPGRFSGRQFSNSRSEMNVSTLELGDSALYLCASSEDRVIYEQYFGPGTRLTVT.

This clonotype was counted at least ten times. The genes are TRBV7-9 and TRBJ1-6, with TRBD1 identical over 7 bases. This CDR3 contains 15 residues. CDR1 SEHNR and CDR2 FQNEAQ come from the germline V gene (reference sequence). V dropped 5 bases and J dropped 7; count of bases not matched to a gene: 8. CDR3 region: CASSRNRGDNSPLHF. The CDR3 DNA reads TGTGCCAGCAGCCGTAACAGGGGTGACAATTCACCCCTCCACTTT. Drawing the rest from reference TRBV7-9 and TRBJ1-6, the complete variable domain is DTGVSQNPRHKITKRGQNVTFRCDPISEHNRLYWYRQTLGQGPEFLTYFQNEAQLEKSRLLSDRFSAERPKGSFSTLEIQRTEQGDSAMYLCASSRNRGDNSPLHFGNGTRLTVT.

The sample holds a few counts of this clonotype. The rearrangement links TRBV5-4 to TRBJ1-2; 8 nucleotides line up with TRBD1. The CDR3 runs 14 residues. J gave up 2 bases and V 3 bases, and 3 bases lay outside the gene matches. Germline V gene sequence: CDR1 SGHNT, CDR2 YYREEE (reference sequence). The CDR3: CASSSRTGNYGYTF. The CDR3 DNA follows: TGTGCCAGCAGCTCCCGGACAGGGAACTATGGCTACACCTTC.

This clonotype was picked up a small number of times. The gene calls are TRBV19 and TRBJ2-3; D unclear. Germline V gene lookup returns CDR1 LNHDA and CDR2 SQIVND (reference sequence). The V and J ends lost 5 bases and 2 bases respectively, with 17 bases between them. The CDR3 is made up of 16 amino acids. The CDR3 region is CASSVSLSSVTDTQYF. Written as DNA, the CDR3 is TGTGCCAGTAGTGTTTCGTTGTCATCGGTCACAGATACGCAGTATTTT.

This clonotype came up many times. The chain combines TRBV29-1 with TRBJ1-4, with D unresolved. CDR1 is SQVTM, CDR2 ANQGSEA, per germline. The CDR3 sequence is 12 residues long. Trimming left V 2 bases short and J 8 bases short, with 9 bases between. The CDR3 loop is CSVEILGEKLFF. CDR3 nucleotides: TGCAGCGTTGAAATTCTGGGAGAAAAACTGTTTTTT.

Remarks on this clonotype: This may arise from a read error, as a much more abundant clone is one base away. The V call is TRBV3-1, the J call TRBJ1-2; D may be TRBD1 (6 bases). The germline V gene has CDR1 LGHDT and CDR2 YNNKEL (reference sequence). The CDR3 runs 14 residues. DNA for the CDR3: TGTGCCAGCAGCCAACCCGGGGGCAACTATGGCTGCACCTTC. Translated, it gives CASSQPGGNYGCTF.

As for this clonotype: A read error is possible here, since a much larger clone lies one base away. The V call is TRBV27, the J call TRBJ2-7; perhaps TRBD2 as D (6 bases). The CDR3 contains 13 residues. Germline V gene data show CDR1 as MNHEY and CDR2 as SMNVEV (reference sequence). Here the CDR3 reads CASSRDLPYGQYF. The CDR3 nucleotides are TGTGCCAGCAGTCGGGACTTACCCTACGGGCAGTACTTC.

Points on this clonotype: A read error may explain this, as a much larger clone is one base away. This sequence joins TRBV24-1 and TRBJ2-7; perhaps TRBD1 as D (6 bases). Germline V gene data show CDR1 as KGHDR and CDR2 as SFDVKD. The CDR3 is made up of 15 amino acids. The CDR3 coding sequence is TGTGCCGCCAGTGATGGGCAGGGGTTGATCTACGAGCAGTACTTC. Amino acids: CAASDGQGLIYEQYF.

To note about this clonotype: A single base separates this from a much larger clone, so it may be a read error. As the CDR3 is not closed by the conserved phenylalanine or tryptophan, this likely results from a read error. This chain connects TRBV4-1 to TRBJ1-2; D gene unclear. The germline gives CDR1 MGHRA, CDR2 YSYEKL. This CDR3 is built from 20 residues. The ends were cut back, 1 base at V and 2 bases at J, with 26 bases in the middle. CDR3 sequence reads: CASSQAPTQPREPLNYGYTL. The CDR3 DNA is TGCGCCAGCAGCCAAGCCCCTACCCAGCCTAGGGAGCCTCTCAACTATGGCTACACCCTC.

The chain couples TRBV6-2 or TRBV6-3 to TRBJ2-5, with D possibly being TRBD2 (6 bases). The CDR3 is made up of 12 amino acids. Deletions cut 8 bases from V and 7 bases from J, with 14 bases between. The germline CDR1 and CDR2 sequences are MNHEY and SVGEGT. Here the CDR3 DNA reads TGTGCCAGCGGCACTAGCCCAGTGACCCAGTACTTC. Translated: CASGTSPVTQYF.

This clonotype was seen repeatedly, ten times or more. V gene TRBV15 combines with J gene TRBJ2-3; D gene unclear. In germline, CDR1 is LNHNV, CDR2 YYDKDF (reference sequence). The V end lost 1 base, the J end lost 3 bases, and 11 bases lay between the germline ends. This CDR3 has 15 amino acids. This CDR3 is CATSRVPPTTDTQYF. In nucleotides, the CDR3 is TGTGCCACCAGCAGAGTCCCTCCTACGACAGATACGCAGTATTTT. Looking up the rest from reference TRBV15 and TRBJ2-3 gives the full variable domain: DAMVIQNPRYQVTQFGKPVTLSCSQTLNHNVMYWYQQKSSQAPKLLFHYYDKDFNNEADTPDNFQSRRPNTSFCFLDIRSPGLGDTAMYLCATSRVPPTTDTQYFGPGTRLTVL.

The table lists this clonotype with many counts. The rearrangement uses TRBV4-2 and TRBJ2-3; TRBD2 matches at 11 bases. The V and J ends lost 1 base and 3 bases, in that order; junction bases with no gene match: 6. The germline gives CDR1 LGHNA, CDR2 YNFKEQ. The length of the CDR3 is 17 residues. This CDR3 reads CASSQVSGGASTDTQYF. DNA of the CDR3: TGTGCCAGCAGCCAAGTTAGCGGGGGGGCCTCTACAGATACGCAGTATTTT.

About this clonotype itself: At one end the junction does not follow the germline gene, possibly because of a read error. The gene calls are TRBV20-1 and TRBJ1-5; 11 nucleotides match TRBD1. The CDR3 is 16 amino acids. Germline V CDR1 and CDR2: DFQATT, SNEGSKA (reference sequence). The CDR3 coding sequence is TGCAGTGCTCGAGACCGGGACAGGGGGGGGAATCAGCCCCAGCATTTT. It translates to CSARDRDRGGNQPQHF.

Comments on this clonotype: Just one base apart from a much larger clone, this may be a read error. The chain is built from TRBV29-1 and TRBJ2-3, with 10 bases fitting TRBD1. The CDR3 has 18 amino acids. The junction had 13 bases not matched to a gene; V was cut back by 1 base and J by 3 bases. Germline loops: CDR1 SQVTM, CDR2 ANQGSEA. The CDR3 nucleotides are TGCAGCGTTGAAGGGGCCTGGGACAGGGGAAGTAGAACAGATACGCAGTATTTT. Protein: CSVEGAWDRGSRTDTQYF.